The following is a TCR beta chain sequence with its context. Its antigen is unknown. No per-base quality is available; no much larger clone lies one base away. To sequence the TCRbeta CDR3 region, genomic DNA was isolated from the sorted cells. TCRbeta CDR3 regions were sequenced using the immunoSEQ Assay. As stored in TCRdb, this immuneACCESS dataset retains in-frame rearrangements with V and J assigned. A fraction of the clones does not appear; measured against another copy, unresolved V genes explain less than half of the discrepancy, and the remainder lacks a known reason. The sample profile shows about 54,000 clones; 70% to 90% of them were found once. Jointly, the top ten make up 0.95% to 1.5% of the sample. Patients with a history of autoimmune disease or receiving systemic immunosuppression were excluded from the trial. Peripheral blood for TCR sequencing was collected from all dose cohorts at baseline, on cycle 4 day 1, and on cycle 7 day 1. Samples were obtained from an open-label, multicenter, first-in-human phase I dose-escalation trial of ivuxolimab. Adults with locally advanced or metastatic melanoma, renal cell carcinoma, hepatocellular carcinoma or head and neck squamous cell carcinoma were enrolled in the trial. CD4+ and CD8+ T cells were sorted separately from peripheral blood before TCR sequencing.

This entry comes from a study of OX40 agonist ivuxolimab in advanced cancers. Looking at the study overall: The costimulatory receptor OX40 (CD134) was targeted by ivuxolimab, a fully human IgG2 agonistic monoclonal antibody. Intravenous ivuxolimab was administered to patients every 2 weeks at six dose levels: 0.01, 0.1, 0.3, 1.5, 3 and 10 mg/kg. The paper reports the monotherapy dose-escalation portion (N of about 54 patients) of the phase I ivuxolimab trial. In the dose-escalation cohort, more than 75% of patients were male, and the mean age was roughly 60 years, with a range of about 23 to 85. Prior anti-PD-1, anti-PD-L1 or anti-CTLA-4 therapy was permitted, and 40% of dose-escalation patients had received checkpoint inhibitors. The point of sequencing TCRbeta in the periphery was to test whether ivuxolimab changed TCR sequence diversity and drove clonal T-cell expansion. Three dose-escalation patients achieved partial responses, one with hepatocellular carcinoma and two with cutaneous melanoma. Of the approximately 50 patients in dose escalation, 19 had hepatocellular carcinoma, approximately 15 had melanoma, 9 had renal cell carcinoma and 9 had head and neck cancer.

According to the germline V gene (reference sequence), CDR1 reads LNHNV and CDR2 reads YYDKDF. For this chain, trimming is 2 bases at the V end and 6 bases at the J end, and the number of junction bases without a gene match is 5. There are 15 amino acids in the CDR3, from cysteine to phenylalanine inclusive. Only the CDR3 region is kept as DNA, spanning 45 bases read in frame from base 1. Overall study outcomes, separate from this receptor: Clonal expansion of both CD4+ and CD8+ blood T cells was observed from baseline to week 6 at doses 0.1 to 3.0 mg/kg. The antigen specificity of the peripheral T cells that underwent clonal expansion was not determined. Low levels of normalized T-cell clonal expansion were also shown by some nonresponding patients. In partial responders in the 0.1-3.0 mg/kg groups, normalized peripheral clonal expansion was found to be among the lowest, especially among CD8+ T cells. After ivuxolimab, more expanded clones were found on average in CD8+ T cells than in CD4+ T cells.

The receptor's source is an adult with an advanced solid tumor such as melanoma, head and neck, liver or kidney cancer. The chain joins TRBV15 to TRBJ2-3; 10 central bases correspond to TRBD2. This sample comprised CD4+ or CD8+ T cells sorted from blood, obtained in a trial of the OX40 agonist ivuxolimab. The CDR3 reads CATSRLAGGLDTQYF. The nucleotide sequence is TGTGCCACCAGCAGATTAGCGGGAGGCCTGGATACGCAGTATTTT.